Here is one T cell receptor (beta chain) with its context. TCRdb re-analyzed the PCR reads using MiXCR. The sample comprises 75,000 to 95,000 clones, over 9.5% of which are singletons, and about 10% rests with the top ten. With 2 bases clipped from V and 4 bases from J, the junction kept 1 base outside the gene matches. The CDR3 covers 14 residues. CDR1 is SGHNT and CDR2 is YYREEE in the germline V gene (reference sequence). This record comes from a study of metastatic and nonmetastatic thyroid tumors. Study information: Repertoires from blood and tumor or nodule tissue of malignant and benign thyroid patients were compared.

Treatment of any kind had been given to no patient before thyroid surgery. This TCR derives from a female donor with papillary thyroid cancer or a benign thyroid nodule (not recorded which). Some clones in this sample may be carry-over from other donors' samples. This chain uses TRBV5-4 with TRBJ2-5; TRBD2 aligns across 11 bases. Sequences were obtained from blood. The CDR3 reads CASSFGLAGETQYF. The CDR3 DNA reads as TGTGCCAGCAGCTTCGGACTAGCGGGAGAGACCCAGTACTTC. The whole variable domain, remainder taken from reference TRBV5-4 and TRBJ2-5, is ETGVTQSPTHLIKTRGQQVTLRCSSQSGHNTVSWYQQALGQGPQFIFQYYREEENGRGNFPPRFSGLQFPNYSSELNVNALELDDSALYLCASSFGLAGETQYFGPGTRLLVL.